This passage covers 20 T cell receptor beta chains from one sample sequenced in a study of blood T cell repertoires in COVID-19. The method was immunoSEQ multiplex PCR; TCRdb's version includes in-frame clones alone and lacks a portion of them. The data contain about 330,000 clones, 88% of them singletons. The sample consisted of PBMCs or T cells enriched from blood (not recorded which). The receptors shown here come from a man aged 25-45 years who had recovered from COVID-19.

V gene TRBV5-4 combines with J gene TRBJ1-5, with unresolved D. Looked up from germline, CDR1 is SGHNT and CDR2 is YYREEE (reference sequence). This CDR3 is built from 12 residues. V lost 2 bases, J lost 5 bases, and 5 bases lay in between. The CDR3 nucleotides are TGTGCCAGCAGCTTCTCCTATCAGCCCCAGCATTTT. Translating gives CASSFSYQPQHF.

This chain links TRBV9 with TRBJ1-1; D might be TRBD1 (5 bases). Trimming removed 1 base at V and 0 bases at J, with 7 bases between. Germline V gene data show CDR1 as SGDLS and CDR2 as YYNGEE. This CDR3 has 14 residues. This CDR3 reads CASSVRGLNTEAFF. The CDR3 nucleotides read TGTGCCAGCAGCGTAAGGGGCCTGAACACTGAAGCTTTCTTT.

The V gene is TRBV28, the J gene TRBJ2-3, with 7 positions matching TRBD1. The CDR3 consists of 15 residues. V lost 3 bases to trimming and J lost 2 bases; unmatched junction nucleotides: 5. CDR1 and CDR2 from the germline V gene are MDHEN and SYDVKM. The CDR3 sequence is CASSFTGDHTDTQYF. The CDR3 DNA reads TGTGCCAGCAGTTTTACAGGGGACCACACAGATACGCAGTATTTT.

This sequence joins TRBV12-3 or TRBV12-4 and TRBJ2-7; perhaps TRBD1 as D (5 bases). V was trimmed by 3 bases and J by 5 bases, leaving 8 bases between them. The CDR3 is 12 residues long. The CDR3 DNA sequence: TGTGCCAGCAGTTTCACAGGACACGAGCAGTACTTC. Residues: CASSFTGHEQYF.

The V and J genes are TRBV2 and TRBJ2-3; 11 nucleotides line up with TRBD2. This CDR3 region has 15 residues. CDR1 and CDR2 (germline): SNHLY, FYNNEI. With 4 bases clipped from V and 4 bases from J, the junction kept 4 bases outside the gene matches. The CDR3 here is CASSVTSGVADTQYF. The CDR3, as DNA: TGTGCCAGCAGTGTGACTAGCGGGGTGGCAGATACGCAGTATTTT.

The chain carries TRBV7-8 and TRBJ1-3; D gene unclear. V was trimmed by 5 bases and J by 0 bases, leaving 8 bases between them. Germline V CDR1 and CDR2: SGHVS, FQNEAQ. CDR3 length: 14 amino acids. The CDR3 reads CASSPESSGNTIYF. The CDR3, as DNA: TGTGCCAGCAGCCCGGAGAGCTCTGGAAACACCATATATTTT. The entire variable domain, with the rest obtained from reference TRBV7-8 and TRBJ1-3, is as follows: GAGVSQSPRYKVAKRGQDVALRCDPISGHVSLFWYQQALGQGPEFLTYFQNEAQLDKSGLPSDRFFAERPEGSVSTLKIQRTQQEDSAVYLCASSPESSGNTIYFGEGSWLTVV.

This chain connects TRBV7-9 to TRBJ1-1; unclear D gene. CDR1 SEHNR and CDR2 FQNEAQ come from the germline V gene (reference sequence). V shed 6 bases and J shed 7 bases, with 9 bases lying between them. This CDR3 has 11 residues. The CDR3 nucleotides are TGTGCCAGCAGTCTCTATGATGAAGCTTTCTTT. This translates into CASSLYDEAFF.

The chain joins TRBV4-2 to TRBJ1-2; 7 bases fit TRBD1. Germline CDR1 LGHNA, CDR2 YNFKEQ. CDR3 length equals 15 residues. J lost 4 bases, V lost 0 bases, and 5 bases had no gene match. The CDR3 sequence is CASSQEQGISYGYTF. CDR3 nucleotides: TGTGCCAGCAGCCAAGAACAGGGGATTTCCTATGGCTACACCTTC.

CDR3 in DNA: TGTGCCTGGGGGACAGTGAACACTGAAGCTTTCTTT. Amino acids: CAWGTVNTEAFF. The chain links TRBV30 to TRBJ1-1; the match to TRBD1 covers 7 bases. The CDR3 spans 12 residues. Germline V gene lookup returns CDR1 GTSNPN and CDR2 SVGIG (reference sequence). Trimming removed 5 bases from V and 0 bases from J; junction bases left unmatched: 0.

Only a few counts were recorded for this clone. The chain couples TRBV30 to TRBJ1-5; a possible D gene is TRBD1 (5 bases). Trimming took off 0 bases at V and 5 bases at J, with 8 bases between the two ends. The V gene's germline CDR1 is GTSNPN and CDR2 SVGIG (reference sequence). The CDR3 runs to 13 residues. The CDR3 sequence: CAWSVAGYQPQHF. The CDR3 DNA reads TGTGCCTGGAGTGTGGCAGGGTATCAGCCCCAGCATTTT.

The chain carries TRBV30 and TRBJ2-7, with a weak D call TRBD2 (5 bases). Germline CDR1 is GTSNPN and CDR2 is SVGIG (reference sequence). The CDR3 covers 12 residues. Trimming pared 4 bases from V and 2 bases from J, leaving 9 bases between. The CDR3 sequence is CAWIASPYEQYF. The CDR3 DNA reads TGTGCCTGGATAGCGTCCCCCTACGAGCAGTACTTC.

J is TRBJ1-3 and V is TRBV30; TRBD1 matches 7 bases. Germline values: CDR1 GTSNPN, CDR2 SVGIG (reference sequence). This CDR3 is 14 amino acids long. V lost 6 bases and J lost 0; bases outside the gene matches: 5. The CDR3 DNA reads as TGTGCCTGTCAGTCAGGGGGCTCTGGAAACACCATATATTTT. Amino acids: CACQSGGSGNTIYF. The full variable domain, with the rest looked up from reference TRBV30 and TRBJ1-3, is SQTIHQWPATLVQPVGSPLSLECTVEGTSNPNLYWYRQAAGRGLQLLFYSVGIGQISSEVPQNLSASRPQDRQFILSSKKLLLSDSGFYLCACQSGGSGNTIYFGEGSWLTVV.

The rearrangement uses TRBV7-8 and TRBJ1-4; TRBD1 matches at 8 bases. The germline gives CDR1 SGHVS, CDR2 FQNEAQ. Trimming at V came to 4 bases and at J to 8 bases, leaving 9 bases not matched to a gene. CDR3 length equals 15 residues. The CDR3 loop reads CASSSRDRYAEKLFF. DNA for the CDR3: TGTGCCAGCAGCTCGCGGGACAGGTACGCGGAAAAACTGTTTTTT.

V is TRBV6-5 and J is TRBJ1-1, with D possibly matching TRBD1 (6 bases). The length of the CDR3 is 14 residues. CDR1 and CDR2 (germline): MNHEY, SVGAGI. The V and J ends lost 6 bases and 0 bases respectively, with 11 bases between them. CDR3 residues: CASSPTGVNTEAFF. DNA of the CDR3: TGTGCCAGCAGCCCGACAGGCGTGAACACTGAAGCTTTCTTT.

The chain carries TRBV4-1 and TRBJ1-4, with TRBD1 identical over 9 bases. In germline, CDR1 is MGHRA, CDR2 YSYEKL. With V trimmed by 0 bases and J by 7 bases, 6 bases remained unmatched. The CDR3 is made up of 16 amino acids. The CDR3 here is CASSQDSGTGSEKLFF. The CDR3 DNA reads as TGCGCCAGCAGCCAAGATTCCGGGACAGGGTCTGAAAAACTGTTTTTT.

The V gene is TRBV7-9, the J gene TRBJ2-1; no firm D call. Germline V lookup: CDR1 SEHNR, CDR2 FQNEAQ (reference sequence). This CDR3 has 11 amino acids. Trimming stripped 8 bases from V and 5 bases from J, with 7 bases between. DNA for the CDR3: TGTGCCAGCTGGAGAGACAATGAGCAGTTCTTC. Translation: CASWRDNEQFF.

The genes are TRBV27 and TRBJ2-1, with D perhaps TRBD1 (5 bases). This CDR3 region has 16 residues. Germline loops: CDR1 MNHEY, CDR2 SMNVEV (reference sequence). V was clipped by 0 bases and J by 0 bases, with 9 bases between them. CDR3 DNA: TGTGCCAGCAGTTTATCATGGCAGGGCTCCTACAATGAGCAGTTCTTC. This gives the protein CASSLSWQGSYNEQFF.

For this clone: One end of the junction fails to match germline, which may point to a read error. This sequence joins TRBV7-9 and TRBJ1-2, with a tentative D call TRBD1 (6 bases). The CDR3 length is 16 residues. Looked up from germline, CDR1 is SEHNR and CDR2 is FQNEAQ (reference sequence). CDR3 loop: CTSSPSGGWVGYGYTF. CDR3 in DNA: TGTACCAGCAGCCCAAGCGGGGGCTGGGTCGGCTATGGCTACACCTTC.

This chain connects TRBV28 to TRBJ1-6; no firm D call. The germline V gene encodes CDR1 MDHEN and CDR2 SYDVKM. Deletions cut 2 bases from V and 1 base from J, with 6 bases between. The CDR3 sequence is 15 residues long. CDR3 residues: CASSLLSSYNSPLHF. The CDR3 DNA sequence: TGTGCCAGCAGTTTACTAAGTTCCTATAATTCACCCCTCCACTTT.

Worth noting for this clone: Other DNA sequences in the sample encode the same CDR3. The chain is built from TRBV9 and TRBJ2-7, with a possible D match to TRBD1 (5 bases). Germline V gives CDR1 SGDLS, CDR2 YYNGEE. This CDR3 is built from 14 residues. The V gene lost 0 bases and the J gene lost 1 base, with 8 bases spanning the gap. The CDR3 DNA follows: TGTGCCAGCAGCGTAGGTGACAGTTCCTACGAGCAGTACTTC. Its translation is CASSVGDSSYEQYF.